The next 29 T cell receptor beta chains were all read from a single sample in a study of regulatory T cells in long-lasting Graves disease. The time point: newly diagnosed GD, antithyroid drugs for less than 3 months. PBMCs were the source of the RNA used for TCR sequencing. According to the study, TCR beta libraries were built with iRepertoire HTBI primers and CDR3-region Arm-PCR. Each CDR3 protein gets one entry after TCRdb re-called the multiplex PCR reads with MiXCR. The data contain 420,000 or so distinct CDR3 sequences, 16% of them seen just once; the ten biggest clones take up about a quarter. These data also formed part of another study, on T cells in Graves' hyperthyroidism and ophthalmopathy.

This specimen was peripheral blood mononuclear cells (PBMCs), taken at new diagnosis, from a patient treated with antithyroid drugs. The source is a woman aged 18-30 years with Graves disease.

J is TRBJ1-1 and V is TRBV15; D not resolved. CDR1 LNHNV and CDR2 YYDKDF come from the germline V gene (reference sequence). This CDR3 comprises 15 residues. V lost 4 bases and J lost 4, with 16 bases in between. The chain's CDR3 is CATSNGRRPSTEAFF. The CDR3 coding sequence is TGTGCCACCAGCAATGGCAGGAGGCCGAGCACTGAAGCTTTCTTT. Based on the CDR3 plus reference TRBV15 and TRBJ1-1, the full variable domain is DAMVIQNPRYQVTQFGKPVTLSCSQTLNHNVMYWYQQKSSQAPKLLFHYYDKDFNNEADTPDNFQSRRPNTSFCFLDIRSPGLGDTAMYLCATSNGRRPSTEAFFGQGTRLTVV.

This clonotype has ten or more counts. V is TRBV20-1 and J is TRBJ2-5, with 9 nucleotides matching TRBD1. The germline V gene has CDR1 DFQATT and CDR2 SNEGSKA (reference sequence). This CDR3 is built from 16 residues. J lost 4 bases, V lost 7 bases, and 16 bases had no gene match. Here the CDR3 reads CSGPFPPGQGGETQYF. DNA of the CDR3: TGCAGTGGACCGTTCCCCCCGGGACAGGGTGGAGAGACCCAGTACTTC.

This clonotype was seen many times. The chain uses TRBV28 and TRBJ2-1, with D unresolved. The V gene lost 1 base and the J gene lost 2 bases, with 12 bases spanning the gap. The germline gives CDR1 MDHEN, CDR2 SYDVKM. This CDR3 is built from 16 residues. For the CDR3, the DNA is TGTGCCAGCAGTTTATTTAGTGGGCTGACCTACAATGAGCAGTTCTTC. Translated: CASSLFSGLTYNEQFF.

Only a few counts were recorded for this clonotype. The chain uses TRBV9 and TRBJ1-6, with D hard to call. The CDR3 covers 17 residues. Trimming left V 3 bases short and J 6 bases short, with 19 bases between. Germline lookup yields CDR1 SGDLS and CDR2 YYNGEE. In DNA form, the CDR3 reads TGTGCCAGCAGCGCTGAACTCTCGGGAGCCTTTAATTCACCCCTCCACTTT. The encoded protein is CASSAELSGAFNSPLHF.

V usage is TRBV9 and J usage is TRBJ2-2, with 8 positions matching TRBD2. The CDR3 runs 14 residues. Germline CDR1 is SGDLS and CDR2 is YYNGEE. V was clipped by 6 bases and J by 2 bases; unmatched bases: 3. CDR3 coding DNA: TGTGCCAGCACCATAGCGGGAAACACCGGGGAGCTGTTTTTT. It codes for CASTIAGNTGELFF.

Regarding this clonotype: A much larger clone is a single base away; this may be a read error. CDR3: CASRAREGETQYF. DNA of the CDR3: TGTGCCAGCAGGGCTCGCGAGGGGGAGACCCAGTACTTC. The chain joins TRBV28 to TRBJ2-5; tentatively, D is TRBD1 or TRBD2 (5 bases each). Germline lookup yields CDR1 MDHEN and CDR2 SYDVKM. V shed 6 bases and J shed 5 bases, with 13 bases lying between them. This CDR3 has 13 amino acids.

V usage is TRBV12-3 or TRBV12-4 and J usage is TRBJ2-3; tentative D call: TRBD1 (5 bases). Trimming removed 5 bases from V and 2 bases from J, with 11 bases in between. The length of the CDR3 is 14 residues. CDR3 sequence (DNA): TGTGCCAGCAGTACAGGCCCTCCCACAGATACGCAGTATTTT. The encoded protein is CASSTGPPTDTQYF.

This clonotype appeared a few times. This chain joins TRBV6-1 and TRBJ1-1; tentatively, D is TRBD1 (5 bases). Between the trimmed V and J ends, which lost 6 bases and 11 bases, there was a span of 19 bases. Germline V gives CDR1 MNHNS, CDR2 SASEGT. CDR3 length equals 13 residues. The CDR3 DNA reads TGTGCCAGCAGCTGGGGACGGGGAGCAGGGGCTTTCTTT. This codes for CASSWGRGAGAFF.

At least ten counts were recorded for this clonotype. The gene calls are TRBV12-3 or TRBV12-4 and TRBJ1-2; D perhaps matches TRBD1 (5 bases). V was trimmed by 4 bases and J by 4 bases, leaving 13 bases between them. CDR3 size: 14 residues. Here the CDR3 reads CASSSGRESYGYTF. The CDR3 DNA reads TGTGCCAGCAGTTCTGGCAGGGAGAGCTATGGCTACACCTTC.

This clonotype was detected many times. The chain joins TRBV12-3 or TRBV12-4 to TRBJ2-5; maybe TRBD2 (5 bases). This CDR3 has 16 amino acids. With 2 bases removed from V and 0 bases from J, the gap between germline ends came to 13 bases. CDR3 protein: CASSLRGLLDQETQYF. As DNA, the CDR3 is TGTGCCAGCAGTTTACGAGGGTTGCTGGACCAAGAGACCCAGTACTTC.

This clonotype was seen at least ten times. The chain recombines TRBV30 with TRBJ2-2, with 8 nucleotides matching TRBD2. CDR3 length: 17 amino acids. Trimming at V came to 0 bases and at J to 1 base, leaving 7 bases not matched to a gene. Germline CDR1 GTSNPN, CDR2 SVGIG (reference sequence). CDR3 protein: CAWSVLLGLGNTGELFF. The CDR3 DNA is TGTGCCTGGAGTGTATTGTTGGGACTAGGGAACACCGGGGAGCTGTTTTTT.

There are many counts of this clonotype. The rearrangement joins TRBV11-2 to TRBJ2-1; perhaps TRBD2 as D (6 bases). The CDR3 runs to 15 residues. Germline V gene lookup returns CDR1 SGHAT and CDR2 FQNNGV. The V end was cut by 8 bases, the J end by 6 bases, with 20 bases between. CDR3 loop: CASRGLKRRPNEQFF. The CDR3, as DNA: TGTGCCAGCCGGGGGTTGAAGCGGCGCCCCAATGAGCAGTTCTTC.

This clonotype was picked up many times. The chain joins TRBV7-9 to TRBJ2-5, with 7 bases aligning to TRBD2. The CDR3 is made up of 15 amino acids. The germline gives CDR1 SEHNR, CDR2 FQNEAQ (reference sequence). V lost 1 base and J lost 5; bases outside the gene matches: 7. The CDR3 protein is CASSLVAGAVETQYF. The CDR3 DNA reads TGTGCCAGCAGCTTAGTTGCGGGAGCAGTGGAGACCCAGTACTTC.

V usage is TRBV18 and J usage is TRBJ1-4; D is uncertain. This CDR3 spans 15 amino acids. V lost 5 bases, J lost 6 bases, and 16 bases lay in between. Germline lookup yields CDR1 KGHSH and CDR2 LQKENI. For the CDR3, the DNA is TGTGCCAGCTCAGCTGTGCGTACCCCCGATGAAAAACTGTTTTTT. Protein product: CASSAVRTPDEKLFF.

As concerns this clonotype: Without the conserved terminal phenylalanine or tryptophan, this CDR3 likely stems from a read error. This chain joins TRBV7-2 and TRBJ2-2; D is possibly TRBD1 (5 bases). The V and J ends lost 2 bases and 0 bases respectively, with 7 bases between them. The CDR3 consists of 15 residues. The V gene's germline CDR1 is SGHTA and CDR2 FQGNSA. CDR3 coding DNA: TGTGCCAGCAGCTTAAGGGGAACGAACACCGGGGAGCTGTTTTCT. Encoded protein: CASSLRGTNTGELFS.

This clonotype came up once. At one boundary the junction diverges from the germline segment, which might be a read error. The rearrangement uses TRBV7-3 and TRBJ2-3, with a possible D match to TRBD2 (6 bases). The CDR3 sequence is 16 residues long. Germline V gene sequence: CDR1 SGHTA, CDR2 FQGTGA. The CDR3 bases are TGTGCCAGCAGCTTAAGAACGGGAGTAGGTACAGATTCGCAGTATTTT. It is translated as CASSLRTGVGTDSQYF.

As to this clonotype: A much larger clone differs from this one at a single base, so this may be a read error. CDR3 in amino acids: CASSYPVGRDSNQPQHF. The CDR3 DNA reads as TGTGCCAGCAGTTACCCCGTCGGGAGGGATAGCAATCAGCCCCAGCATTTT. The rearrangement links TRBV6-2 or TRBV6-3 to TRBJ1-5; D gene ambiguous. The CDR3 covers 17 residues. Per the germline V gene, CDR1 is MNHEY and CDR2 is SVGEGT. V was pared by 2 bases and J by 0 bases, with 14 bases between.

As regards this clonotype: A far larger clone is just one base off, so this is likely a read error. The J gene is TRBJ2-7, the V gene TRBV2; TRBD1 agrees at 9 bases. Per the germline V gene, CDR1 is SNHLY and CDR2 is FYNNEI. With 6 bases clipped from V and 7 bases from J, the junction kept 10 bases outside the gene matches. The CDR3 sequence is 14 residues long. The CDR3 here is CASRRDRENNEQYF. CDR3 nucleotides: TGTGCCAGCAGACGGGACAGGGAAAACAATGAGCAGTACTTC.

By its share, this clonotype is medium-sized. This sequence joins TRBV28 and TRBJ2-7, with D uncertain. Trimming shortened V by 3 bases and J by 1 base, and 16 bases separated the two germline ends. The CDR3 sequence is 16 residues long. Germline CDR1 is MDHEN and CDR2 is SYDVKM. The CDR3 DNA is TGTGCCAGCAGTTTCGGGTCAAGTATAGGGTCCTACGAGCAGTACTTC. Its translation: CASSFGSSIGSYEQYF.

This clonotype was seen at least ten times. The CDR3 nucleotides are TGCAGTGCTAGAGATCCCCCAGATACGCAGTATTTT. It encodes CSARDPPDTQYF. V is TRBV20-1 and J is TRBJ2-3; no clear D. CDR1 DFQATT and CDR2 SNEGSKA come from the germline V gene (reference sequence). The CDR3 is 12 residues long. V was shortened by 0 bases and J by 4 bases, with 5 bases between the two germline ends.

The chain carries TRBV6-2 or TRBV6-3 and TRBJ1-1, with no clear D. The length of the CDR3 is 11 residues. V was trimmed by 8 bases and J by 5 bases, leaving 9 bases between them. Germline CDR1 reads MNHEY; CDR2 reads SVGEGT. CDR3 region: CASGTGTEAFF. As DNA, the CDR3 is TGTGCCAGCGGCACTGGGACTGAAGCTTTCTTT.

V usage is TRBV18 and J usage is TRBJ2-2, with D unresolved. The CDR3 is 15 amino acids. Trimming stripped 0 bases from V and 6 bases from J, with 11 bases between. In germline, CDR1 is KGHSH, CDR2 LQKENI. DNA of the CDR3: TGTGCCAGCTCACCACCGTCTAGTACGGCCGGGGAGCTGTTTTTT. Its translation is CASSPPSSTAGELFF.

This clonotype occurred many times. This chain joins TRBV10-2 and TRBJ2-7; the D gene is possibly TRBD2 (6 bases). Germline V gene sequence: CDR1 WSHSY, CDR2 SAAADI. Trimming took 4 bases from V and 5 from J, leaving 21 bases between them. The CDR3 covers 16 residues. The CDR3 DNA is TGCGCCAGCAGTGGGGTCCTAGGAGGGAACTTACACGAGCAGTACTTC. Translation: CASSGVLGGNLHEQYF.

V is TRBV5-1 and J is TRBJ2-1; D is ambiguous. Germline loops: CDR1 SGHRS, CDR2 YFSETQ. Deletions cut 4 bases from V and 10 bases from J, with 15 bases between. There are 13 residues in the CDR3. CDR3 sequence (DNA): TGCGCCAGCAGCCCTCCCCGCGTGGAAGAGCAGTTCTTC. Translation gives CASSPPRVEEQFF.

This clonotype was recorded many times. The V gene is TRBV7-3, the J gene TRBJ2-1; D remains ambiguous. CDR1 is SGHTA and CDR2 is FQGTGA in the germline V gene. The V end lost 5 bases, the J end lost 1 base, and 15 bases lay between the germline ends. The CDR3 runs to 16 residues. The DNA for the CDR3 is TGTGCCAGCAGCCCCCGGCAAGGAACGTCCTACAATGAGCAGTTCTTC. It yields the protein CASSPRQGTSYNEQFF.

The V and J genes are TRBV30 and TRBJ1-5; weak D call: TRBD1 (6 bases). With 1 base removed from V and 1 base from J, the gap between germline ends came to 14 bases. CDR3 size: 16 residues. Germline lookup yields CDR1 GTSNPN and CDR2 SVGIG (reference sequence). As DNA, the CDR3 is TGTGCCTGGAGTGGGAGAGGACAGATAAGCAATCAGCCCCAGCATTTT. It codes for CAWSGRGQISNQPQHF. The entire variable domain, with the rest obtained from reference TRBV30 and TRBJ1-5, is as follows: SQTIHQWPATLVQPVGSPLSLECTVEGTSNPNLYWYRQAAGRGLQLLFYSVGIGQISSEVPQNLSASRPQDRQFILSSKKLLLSDSGFYLCAWSGRGQISNQPQHFGDGTRLSIL.

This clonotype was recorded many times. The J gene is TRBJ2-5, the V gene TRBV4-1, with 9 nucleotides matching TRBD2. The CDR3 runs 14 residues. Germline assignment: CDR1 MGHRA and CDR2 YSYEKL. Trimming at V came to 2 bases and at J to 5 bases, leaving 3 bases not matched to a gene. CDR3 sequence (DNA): TGCGCCAGCAGCCAACATAGCGGGAGCGAGACCCAGTACTTC. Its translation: CASSQHSGSETQYF.

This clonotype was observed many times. CDR3 DNA: TGTGCCAGCAGCTTAGCCCCAAGGCGGACAGGACCCCGGGTCAGGCAGTTCTTC. Amino acids: CASSLAPRRTGPRVRQFF. The chain combines TRBV7-2 with TRBJ2-1; 7 bases agree with TRBD1. The germline gives CDR1 SGHTA, CDR2 FQGNSA. This CDR3 comprises 18 residues. With 0 bases clipped from V and 12 bases from J, the junction kept 20 bases outside the gene matches.

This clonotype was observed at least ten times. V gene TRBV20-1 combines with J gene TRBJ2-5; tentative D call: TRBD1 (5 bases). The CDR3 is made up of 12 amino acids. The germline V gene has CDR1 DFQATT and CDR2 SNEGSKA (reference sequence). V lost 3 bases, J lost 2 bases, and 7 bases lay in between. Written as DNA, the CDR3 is TGCAGTGCTAGGGACAAGCAAGAGACCCAGTACTTC. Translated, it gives CSARDKQETQYF.